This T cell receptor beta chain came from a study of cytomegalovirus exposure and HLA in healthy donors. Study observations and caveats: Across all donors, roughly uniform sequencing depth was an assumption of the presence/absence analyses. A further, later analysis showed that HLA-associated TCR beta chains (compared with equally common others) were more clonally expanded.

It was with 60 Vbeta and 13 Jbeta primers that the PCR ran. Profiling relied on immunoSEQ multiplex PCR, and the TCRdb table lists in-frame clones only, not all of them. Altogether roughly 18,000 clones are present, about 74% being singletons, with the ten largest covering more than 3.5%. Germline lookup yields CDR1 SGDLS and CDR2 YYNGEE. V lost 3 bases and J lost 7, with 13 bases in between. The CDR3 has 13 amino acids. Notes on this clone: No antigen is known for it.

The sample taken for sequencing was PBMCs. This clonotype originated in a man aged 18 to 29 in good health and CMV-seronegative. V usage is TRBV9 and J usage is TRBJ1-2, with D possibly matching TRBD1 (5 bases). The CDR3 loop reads CASSAGLTIGYTF. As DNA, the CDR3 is TGTGCCAGCAGCGCGGGACTGACAATTGGCTACACCTTC. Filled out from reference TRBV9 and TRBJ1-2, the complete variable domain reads DSGVTQTPKHLITATGQRVTLRCSPRSGDLSVYWYQQSLDQGLQFLIQYYNGEERAKGNILERFSAQQFPDLHSELNLSSLELGDSALYFCASSAGLTIGYTFGSGTRLTVV.